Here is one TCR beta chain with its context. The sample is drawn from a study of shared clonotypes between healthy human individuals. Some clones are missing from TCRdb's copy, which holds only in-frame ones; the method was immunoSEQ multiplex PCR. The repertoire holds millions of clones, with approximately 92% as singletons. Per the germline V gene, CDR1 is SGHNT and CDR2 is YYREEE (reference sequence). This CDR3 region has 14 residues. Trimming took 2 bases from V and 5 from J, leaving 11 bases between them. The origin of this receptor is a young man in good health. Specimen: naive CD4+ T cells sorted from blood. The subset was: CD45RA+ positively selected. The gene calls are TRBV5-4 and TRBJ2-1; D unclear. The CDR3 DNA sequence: TGTGCCAGCAGCTTCTCTTCCGCCGACAATGAGCAGTTCTTC. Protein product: CASSFSSADNEQFF. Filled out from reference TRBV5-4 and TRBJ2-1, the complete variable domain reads ETGVTQSPTHLIKTRGQQVTLRCSSQSGHNTVSWYQQALGQGPQFIFQYYREEENGRGNFPPRFSGLQFPNYSSELNVNALELDDSALYLCASSFSSADNEQFFGPGTRLTVL.